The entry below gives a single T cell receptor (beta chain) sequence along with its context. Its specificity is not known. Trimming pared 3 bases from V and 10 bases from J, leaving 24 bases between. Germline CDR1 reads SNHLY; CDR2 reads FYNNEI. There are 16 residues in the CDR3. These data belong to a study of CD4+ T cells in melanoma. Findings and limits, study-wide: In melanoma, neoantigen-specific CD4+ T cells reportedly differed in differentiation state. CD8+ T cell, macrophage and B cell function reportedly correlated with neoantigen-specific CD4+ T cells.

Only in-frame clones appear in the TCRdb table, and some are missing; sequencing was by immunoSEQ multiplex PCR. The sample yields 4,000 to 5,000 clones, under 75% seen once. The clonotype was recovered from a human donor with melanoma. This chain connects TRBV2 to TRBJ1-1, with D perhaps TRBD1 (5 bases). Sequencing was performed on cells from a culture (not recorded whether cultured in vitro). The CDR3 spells CASSDPDRLTDFGAFF. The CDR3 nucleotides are TGTGCCAGCAGTGACCCCGACAGACTCACTGACTTCGGAGCTTTCTTT.